A selection of T cell receptor beta chains follows, all from one sample in a study of cytomegalovirus exposure and HLA in healthy donors. TCRdb's table, derived via immunoSEQ multiplex PCR, lists solely in-frame clones and lacks some. The repertoire consists of about 200,000 clones, with over 9.5% occurring once and the leading ten covering about 8%. The material sequenced was PBMCs. The receptors were gathered from a man in his forties or fifties in good health and CMV-seropositive. CDR3s include the opening cysteine and the closing phenylalanine or tryptophan. A D gene is named only where the DNA matches it firmly. Size values are once, few and many counts, or a class for expanded clones, and some rows have none.

TGCGCCAGCAGTGAGTCGAAAGCGGATTCAGATACGCAGTATTTT | CASSESKADSDTQYF | TRBJ2-3 | NA | NA | TRBV10-1
TGCGCCAGCAGTTCAGGGGGCCTATCCGGGGAGCTGTTTTTT | CASSSGGLSGELFF | TRBJ2-2 | few | TRBD1 | TRBV4-1
TGTGCCAGCAGCTTCCCCCGGGACAGGGGCAGTCAGCCCCAGCATTTT | CASSFPRDRGSQPQHF | TRBJ1-5 | NA | TRBD1 | TRBV11-2
TGTGCCAGCAGAGAGAGCGCCCAATGGACCCAGTACTTC | CASRESAQWTQYF | TRBJ2-5 | few | NA | TRBV6-6
TGTGCCAGCAGCCATCAGCTGACAGGGTACGAGCAGTACTTC | CASSHQLTGYEQYF | TRBJ2-7 | few | TRBD1 | TRBV5-4
TGCGCCAGCAGCCAAGAGGGACAGGGTAGGGATGAGCAGTTCTTC | CASSQEGQGRDEQFF | TRBJ2-1 | NA | TRBD1 | TRBV4-3
TGCGCCAGCAGGTCGGGGACAGGGGGCTATGAGCAGTTCTTC | CASRSGTGGYEQFF | TRBJ2-1 | NA | TRBD1 | TRBV5-1
TGTGCCAGCAGCTTAGGGTGGACAGAGCAAGAGACCCAGTACTTC | CASSLGWTEQETQYF | TRBJ2-5 | few | NA | TRBV7-9
TGTGCCAGCAGCTTAGGGATGACAGGGGGCGCCCCGTCCGGTGGCTACACCTTC | CASSLGMTGGAPSGGYTF | TRBJ1-2 | NA | TRBD1 | TRBV7-2
TGTGCCAGTAGTATAGACCGTGACAGGAACACTGAAGCTTTCTTT | CASSIDRDRNTEAFF | TRBJ1-1 | few | NA | TRBV19
TGTGCCAGCAGTGAAGAGTGGGGCGACGACGAGCAGTACTTC | CASSEEWGDDEQYF | TRBJ2-7 | few | NA | TRBV6-1
TGTGCCAGCATAGTACTAGCGGGGGCAACTTCCTACGAGCAGTACTTC | CASIVLAGATSYEQYF | TRBJ2-7 | few | TRBD2 | TRBV2
TGTGCCAGCAGTCTAGGGGGAGGGTACTATAATTCACCCCTCCACTTT | CASSLGGGYYNSPLHF | TRBJ1-6 | few | NA | TRBV28
TGTGCCAGCAGCACCTCCGGGACTAACTCCTACAATGAGCAGTTCTTC | CASSTSGTNSYNEQFF | TRBJ2-1 | few | TRBD2 | TRBV7-2
TGTGCCAGCAGTTTTTCCCAGAACACTGAAGCTTTCTTT | CASSFSQNTEAFF | TRBJ1-1 | few | NA | TRBV27
TGTGCCAGCAGTTGGACAGGAGCCCTTCAAGAGACCCAGTACTTC | CASSWTGALQETQYF | TRBJ2-5 | NA | TRBD1 | TRBV2
TGTGCCAGCTCACCACCGGGACAGATTTACACTGAAGCTTTCTTT | CASSPPGQIYTEAFF | TRBJ1-1 | few | TRBD1 | TRBV18
TGTGCCAGCACCCCACAGGGGGGGGCTTATAATTCACCCCTCCACTTT | CASTPQGGAYNSPLHF | TRBJ1-6 | few | TRBD1 | TRBV2
TGCGCCAGCAGCCAGAGGACAAGCACAGATACGCAGTATTTT | CASSQRTSTDTQYF | TRBJ2-3 | NA | NA | TRBV4-3
TGTGCCAGCAGTTCTATCCGGGACAGAGGGCAGCCCCAGCATTTT | CASSSIRDRGQPQHF | TRBJ1-5 | NA | TRBD1 | TRBV28
TGCGCCAGCAGCTTGGACAGCTCCCCTGAGAATTCACCCCTCCACTTT | CASSLDSSPENSPLHF | TRBJ1-6 | few | NA | TRBV5-1
TGCGCCAGCTCAACCTTAAGCGGGGGAAGCTCTGGGGCCAACGTCCTGACTTTC | CASSTLSGGSSGANVLTF | TRBJ2-6 | NA | TRBD2 | TRBV5-1
TGTGCCAGCAGCTCCCGGGACAGGGAGTATTTT | CASSSRDREYF | TRBJ2-3 | NA | TRBD1 | TRBV7-9
TGTGCCAGCAAGTCGGCAGGGGGATATGGCTACACCTTC | CASKSAGGYGYTF | TRBJ1-2 | NA | TRBD1 | TRBV2
TGTGCCAGCAATGCCACAGCAACTAATGAAAAACTGTTTTTT | CASNATATNEKLFF | TRBJ1-4 | few | NA | TRBV6-4
TGTGCCAGCAGTTTAGCCGCGAGCTACAATGAGCAGTTCTTC | CASSLAASYNEQFF | TRBJ2-1 | few | NA | TRBV28
TGTGCCAGCAGTTTCGGGTCTCACCAGTACTTC | CASSFGSHQYF | TRBJ2-5 | NA | NA | TRBV28
TGTGCCAGCAGTCCCGAACTAGTTTCAAACACCGGGGAGCTGTTTTTT | CASSPELVSNTGELFF | TRBJ2-2 | NA | NA | TRBV6-4
TGTGCCAGCAGGACACAGTACAATGAGCAGTTCTTC | CASRTQYNEQFF | TRBJ2-1 | few | NA | TRBV6-5
TGCGCCACCCGAGGGGAGGGAGGTAATTCACCCCTCCACTTT | CATRGEGGNSPLHF | TRBJ1-6 | few | NA | TRBV10-2
TGTGCCACCAGCAGAGTAATGTTCGGGGAGCTGTTTTTT | CATSRVMFGELFF | TRBJ2-2 | few | NA | TRBV15
TGTGCCAGCAGTAATACGGGGGGGCCCTTTTACAATGAGCAGTTCTTC | CASSNTGGPFYNEQFF | TRBJ2-1 | few | TRBD2 | TRBV11-2
TGTGCTAGCAGCTTTGGACTAGCCTCCGGGGAGCTGTTTTTT | CASSFGLASGELFF | TRBJ2-2 | few | TRBD2 | TRBV7-7
TGTGCCAGCAGGATACAGTTAACTAATGAAAAACTGTTTTTT | CASRIQLTNEKLFF | TRBJ1-4 | NA | NA | TRBV2
TGCGCCAGCAGCCAGACTAGCGGGGGGGCCCACGAGCAGTACTTC | CASSQTSGGAHEQYF | TRBJ2-7 | NA | TRBD2 | TRBV4-3
TGTGCCAGCAGCCCAGGGATTGCCTATGGCTACACCTTC | CASSPGIAYGYTF | TRBJ1-2 | few | NA | TRBV7-9